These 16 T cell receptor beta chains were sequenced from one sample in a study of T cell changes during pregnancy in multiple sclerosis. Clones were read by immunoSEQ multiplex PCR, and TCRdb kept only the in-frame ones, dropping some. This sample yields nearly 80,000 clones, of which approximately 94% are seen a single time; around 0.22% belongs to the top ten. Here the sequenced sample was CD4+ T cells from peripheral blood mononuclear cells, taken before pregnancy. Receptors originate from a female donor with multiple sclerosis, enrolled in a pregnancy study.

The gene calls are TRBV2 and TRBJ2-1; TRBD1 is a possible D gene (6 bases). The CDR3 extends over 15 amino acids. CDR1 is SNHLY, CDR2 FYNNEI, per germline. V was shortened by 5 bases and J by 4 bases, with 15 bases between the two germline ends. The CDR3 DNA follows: TGTGCCAGCAGTACAAGACAGGTTGGGTACAATGAGCAGTTCTTC. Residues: CASSTRQVGYNEQFF.

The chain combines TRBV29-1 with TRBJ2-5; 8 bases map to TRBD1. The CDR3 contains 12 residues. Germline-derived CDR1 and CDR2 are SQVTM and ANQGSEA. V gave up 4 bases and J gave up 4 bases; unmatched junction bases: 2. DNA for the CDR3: TGCAGCGTTGCAGGGGGCGTAGAGACCCAGTACTTC. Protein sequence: CSVAGGVETQYF.

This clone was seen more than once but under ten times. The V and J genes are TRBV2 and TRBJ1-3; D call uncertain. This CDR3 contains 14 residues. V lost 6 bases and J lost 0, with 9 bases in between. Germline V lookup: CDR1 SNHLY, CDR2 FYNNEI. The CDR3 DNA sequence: TGTGCCAGCAGCGAACAGTTCTCTGGAAACACCATATATTTT. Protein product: CASSEQFSGNTIYF.

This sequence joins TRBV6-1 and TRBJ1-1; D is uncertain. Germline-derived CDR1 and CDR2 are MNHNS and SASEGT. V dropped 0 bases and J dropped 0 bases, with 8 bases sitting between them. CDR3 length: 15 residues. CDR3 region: CASSEAVALNTEAFF. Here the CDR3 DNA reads TGTGCCAGCAGTGAAGCGGTAGCATTGAACACTGAAGCTTTCTTT.

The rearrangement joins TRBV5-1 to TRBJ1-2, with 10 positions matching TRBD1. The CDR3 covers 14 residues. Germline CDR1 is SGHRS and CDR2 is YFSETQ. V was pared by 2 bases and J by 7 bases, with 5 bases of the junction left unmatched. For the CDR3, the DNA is TGCGCCAGCAGCTTCTCCCGGGACAGGGGTGGCTACACCTTC. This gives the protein CASSFSRDRGGYTF. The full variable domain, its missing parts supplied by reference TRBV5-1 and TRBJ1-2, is KAGVTQTPRYLIKTRGQQVTLSCSPISGHRSVSWYQQTPGQGLQFLFEYFSETQRNKGNFPGRFSGRQFSNSRSEMNVSTLELGDSALYLCASSFSRDRGGYTFGSGTRLTVV.

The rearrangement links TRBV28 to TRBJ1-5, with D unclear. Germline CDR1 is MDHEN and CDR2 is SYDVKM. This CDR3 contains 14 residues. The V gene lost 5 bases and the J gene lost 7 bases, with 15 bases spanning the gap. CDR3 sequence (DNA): TGTGCCAGCAGTCTGGAGGGATTAGGGCAGCCCCAGCATTTT. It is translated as CASSLEGLGQPQHF.

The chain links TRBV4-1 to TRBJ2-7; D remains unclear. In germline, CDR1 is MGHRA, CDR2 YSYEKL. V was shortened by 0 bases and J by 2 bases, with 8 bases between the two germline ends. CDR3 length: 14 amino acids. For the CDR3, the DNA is TGCGCCAGCAGCCAAGATGGGCGAACCTACGAGCAGTACTTC. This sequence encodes CASSQDGRTYEQYF.

Here the CDR3 reads CASSPEGQSYEQYF. CDR3 DNA sequence: TGTGCCAGCTCACCAGAGGGACAGAGCTACGAGCAGTACTTC. J is TRBJ2-7 and V is TRBV18; 7 bases fit TRBD1. Germline trimming cut 2 bases from V and 3 bases from J; bases unmatched to any gene: 4. This CDR3 has 14 amino acids. Germline assignment: CDR1 KGHSH and CDR2 LQKENI.

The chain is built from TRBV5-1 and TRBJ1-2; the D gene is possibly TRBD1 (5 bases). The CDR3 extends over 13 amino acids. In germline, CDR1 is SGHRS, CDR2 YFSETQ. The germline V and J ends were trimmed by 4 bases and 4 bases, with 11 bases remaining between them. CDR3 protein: CASSDSQIYGYTF. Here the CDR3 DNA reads TGCGCCAGCAGCGACAGCCAAATCTATGGCTACACCTTC. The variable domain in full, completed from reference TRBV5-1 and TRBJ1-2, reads KAGVTQTPRYLIKTRGQQVTLSCSPISGHRSVSWYQQTPGQGLQFLFEYFSETQRNKGNFPGRFSGRQFSNSRSEMNVSTLELGDSALYLCASSDSQIYGYTFGSGTRLTVV.

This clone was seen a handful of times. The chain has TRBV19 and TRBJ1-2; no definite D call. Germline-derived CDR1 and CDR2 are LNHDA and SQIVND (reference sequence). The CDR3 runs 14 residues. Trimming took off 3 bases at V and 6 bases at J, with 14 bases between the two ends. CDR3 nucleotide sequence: TGTGCCAGTAGTATTGGTTTGGGCGTGGATGGCTACACCTTC. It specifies CASSIGLGVDGYTF.

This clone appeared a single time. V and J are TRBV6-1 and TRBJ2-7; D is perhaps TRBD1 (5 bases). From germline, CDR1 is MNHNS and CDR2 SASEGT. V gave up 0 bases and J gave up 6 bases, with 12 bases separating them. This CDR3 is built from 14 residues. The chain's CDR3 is CASSEAPGWGEQYF. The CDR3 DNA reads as TGTGCCAGCAGTGAAGCCCCAGGGTGGGGCGAGCAGTACTTC.

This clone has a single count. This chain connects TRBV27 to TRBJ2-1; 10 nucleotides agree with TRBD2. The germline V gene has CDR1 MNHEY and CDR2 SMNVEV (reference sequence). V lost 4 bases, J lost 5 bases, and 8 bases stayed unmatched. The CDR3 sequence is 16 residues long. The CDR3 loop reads CASSWGTSGTDNEQFF. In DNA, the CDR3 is TGTGCCAGCAGTTGGGGTACTAGCGGGACTGACAATGAGCAGTTCTTC.

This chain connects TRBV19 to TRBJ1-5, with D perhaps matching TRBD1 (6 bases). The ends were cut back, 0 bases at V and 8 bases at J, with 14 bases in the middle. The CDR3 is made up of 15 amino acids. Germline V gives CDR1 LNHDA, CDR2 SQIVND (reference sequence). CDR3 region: CASSIDTGKGEPQHF. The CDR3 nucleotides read TGTGCCAGTAGTATAGACACAGGGAAGGGGGAGCCCCAGCATTTT.

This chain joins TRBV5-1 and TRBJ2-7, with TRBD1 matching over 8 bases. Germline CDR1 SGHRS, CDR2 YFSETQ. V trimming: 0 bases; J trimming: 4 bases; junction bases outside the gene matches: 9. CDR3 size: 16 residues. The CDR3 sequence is CASSLGGGTGFYEQYF. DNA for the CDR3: TGCGCCAGCAGCTTGGGTGGGGGGACAGGCTTTTACGAGCAGTACTTC.

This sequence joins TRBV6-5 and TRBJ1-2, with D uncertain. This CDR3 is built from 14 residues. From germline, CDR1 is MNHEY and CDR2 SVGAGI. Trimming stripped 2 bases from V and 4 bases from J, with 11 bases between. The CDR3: CASSYDPRIYGYTF. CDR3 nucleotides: TGTGCCAGCAGTTACGACCCTAGAATCTATGGCTACACCTTC.

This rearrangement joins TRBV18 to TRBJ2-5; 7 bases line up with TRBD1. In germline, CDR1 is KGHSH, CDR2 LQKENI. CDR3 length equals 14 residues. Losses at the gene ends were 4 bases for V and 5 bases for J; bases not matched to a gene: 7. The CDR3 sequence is CASSLRRGLETQYF. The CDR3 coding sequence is TGTGCCAGCTCACTAAGAAGGGGGCTGGAGACCCAGTACTTC. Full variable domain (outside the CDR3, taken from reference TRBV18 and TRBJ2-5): NAGVMQNPRHLVRRRGQEARLRCSPMKGHSHVYWYRQLPEEGLKFMVYLQKENIIDESGMPKERFSAEFPKEGPSILRIQQVVRGDSAAYFCASSLRRGLETQYFGPGTRLLVL.